This TCR beta chain emerged from a study of T cells in Graves' hyperthyroidism and ophthalmopathy. CDR3 length equals 13 residues. Germline CDR1 is LNHDA and CDR2 is SQIVND (reference sequence). Worth noting for this clonotype: Its ends do not fully match the called genes, so a read error is possible.

RNA transcripts gave rise to amplified TCR beta CDR3 regions. HTBI primers drove first-round RT-PCR of the TCR CDR3. From the multiplex PCR reads, TCRdb called clonotypes with MiXCR, one entry per CDR3 protein. There are about 560,000 distinct CDR3 sequences in the sample; over 15% occur only once, and about 20% lies in the top ten. Material: blood. The rearrangement joins TRBV19 to TRBJ1-2; D remains unclear. The clonotype originates from a woman aged 18-30 years with Graves' hyperthyroidism. CDR3 DNA: TGTGCCAGTAGTTGGGTCCCTGGCCAGGCTGACGCCTTC. It codes for CASSWVPGQADAF.